Here is one T cell receptor (beta chain) with its context. Antigen specificity is unknown. J lost 10 bases, V lost 2 bases, and 14 bases had no gene match. This CDR3 has 16 residues. Germline-derived CDR1 and CDR2 are SGHDT and YYEEEE. The data were taken from a study of graft-versus-host responses after intestinal transplantation. Study overall: The transplants performed in recipients were multivisceral, liver-intestinal, or isolated intestinal. Anti-thymocyte globulin induction was given to all recipients, followed by tacrolimus and steroids for three to four years. Points from the study as a whole: GvH clones were found in recipient marrow; some appeared first in ileum or blood.

Only in-frame clones appear in the TCRdb table, and some are missing; sequencing was by immunoSEQ multiplex PCR. The table has around 130,000 clones, around 90% seen once. Sequencing used unstimulated CD4+ T cells sorted from spleen or lymph node cells, obtained before intestinal transplant. The rearrangement uses TRBV5-6 and TRBJ2-1, with 8 bases aligning to TRBD1. The receptor comes from a human donor who received an intestinal transplant. The CDR3 protein is CASSLPSQGGLGEQFF. The CDR3 nucleotides read TGTGCCAGCAGCTTACCCTCACAGGGGGGTTTGGGAGAGCAGTTCTTC.